This T cell receptor beta chain is from a study of blood T cell repertoires in COVID-19. This CDR3 spans 15 amino acids. J was trimmed by 7 bases and V by 5 bases; bases with no gene match: 5. The V gene's germline CDR1 is SGHAT and CDR2 FQNNGV. The table came from immunoSEQ multiplex PCR; TCRdb's copy has only in-frame clones and leaves some out. The sample comprises just under 300,000 clones, approximately 86% of which are singletons, and around 1.2% rests with the top ten. The origin of this receptor is a man aged 65 to 79 with acute or convalescent COVID-19. Input material: peripheral blood. This chain links TRBV11-2 with TRBJ2-7; 16 nucleotides match TRBD2. DNA for the CDR3: TGTGCCAGCAGCCACGGGACTAGCGGGAGGGTTGAGCAGTACTTC. Translating gives CASSHGTSGRVEQYF.